A single sample is the source of the 30 T cell receptor beta chains below, sequenced in a study of T cell changes during pregnancy in multiple sclerosis. The data were produced by immunoSEQ multiplex PCR, yet TCRdb's version contains in-frame clones alone and is incomplete. This table holds some 47,000 clones, 88% found once. The sequenced sample was CD8+ T cells from peripheral blood mononuclear cells, obtained after pregnancy. All receptors come from a female donor in good health, enrolled as a control in a pregnancy study.

This chain links TRBV7-3 with TRBJ2-1, with 10 bases matching TRBD2. CDR1 is SGHTA, CDR2 FQGTGA, per germline. The CDR3 spans 14 residues. V lost 4 bases, J lost 5 bases, and 2 bases stayed unmatched. The CDR3 region is CASSSGTSDNEQFF. The DNA for the CDR3 is TGTGCCAGCAGCTCCGGGACTAGCGACAATGAGCAGTTCTTC.

The V and J genes are TRBV9 and TRBJ2-5; the D gene is possibly TRBD1 (6 bases). Germline assignment: CDR1 SGDLS and CDR2 YYNGEE. V lost 0 bases and J lost 4, with 13 bases in between. This CDR3 has 15 residues. Here the CDR3 reads CASSVVAGRGETQYF. Here the CDR3 DNA reads TGTGCCAGCAGCGTAGTTGCGGGCAGGGGAGAGACCCAGTACTTC.

V and J are TRBV5-1 and TRBJ1-1, with D uncertain. The CDR3 is 15 residues long. From germline, CDR1 is SGHRS and CDR2 YFSETQ. The V gene lost 0 bases and the J gene lost 0 bases, with 9 bases spanning the gap. CDR3 protein: CASSLAGRMNTEAFF. The CDR3, as DNA: TGCGCCAGCAGCTTGGCTGGGCGTATGAACACTGAAGCTTTCTTT.

This chain connects TRBV5-5 to TRBJ2-5; TRBD1 aligns across 11 bases. From germline, CDR1 is SGHKS and CDR2 YYEKEE (reference sequence). CDR3 length equals 16 residues. The ends lost 3 bases at V and 4 bases at J; junction bases unmatched: 8. Written as DNA, the CDR3 is TGTGCCAGCAGCTGGAGGGACAGGGGGATTGGAGAGACCCAGTACTTC. Translating gives CASSWRDRGIGETQYF.

This clone was observed once. The chain is built from TRBV7-9 and TRBJ1-4, with 9 bases aligning to TRBD1. The V gene end was trimmed by 5 bases and the J gene end by 13 bases; junction bases not matched to a gene: 8. Germline V gene data show CDR1 as SEHNR and CDR2 as FQNEAQ (reference sequence). The CDR3 extends over 13 amino acids. The CDR3 sequence is CASSPAGTGRLFF. DNA of the CDR3: TGTGCCAGCAGCCCCGCCGGGACAGGGAGACTGTTTTTT. The entire variable domain, with the rest obtained from reference TRBV7-9 and TRBJ1-4, is as follows: DTGVSQNPRHKITKRGQNVTFRCDPISEHNRLYWYRQTLGQGPEFLTYFQNEAQLEKSRLLSDRFSAERPKGSFSTLEIQRTEQGDSAMYLCASSPAGTGRLFFGSGTQLSVL.

The V and J genes are TRBV6-6 and TRBJ2-7, with 11 bases that match TRBD2. CDR1 MNHNY and CDR2 SVGAGI come from the germline V gene (reference sequence). J was trimmed by 0 bases and V by 7 bases; bases with no gene match: 5. This CDR3 spans 15 amino acids. The CDR3 here is CASNPLAGGSYEQYF. In DNA, the CDR3 is TGTGCCAGCAACCCTCTAGCGGGGGGCTCCTACGAGCAGTACTTC.

CDR3 coding DNA: TGTGCCAGCAGCTTCGACAGGGAGCAGTTCTTC. Its protein product is CASSFDREQFF. V usage is TRBV5-6 and J usage is TRBJ2-1; TRBD1 might be the D (6 bases). V was clipped by 2 bases and J by 10 bases, with 7 bases between them. Germline V gene data show CDR1 as SGHDT and CDR2 as YYEEEE. The CDR3 has 11 amino acids.

CDR3: CASSFQTAWDSPLHF. The CDR3 DNA sequence: TGCGCCAGCAGCTTTCAGACAGCCTGGGATTCACCCCTCCACTTT. This chain joins TRBV5-1 and TRBJ1-6; D is perhaps TRBD1 (5 bases). Deletions cut 2 bases from V and 8 bases from J, with 14 bases between. The CDR3 contains 15 residues. Looked up from germline, CDR1 is SGHRS and CDR2 is YFSETQ.

This clone showed up just once. The chain employs TRBV7-9 and TRBJ1-1, with 8 bases identical to TRBD1. Unmatched junction bases numbered 16, after V lost 7 bases and J lost 6 bases. Germline lookup yields CDR1 SEHNR and CDR2 FQNEAQ (reference sequence). This CDR3 has 16 amino acids. CDR3 nucleotide sequence: TGTGCCAGCATCGATGGGAGGACAGGGCCCGCTTCTGAAGCTTTCTTT. This sequence encodes CASIDGRTGPASEAFF.

Points on this clone: One junction end does not reproduce the germline sequence, and a read error may be involved. The rearrangement links TRBV4-3 to TRBJ2-1; perhaps TRBD2 as D (5 bases). CDR1 is LGHNA, CDR2 YSLEER, per germline. This CDR3 contains 17 residues. The CDR3 nucleotides are TGCGCCAGCAGCGAAGAGATGACTATCTCGCCGTACAATGAGCAGTTCTTC. It translates to CASSEEMTISPYNEQFF.

The chain is built from TRBV7-9 and TRBJ2-3; 8 bases map to TRBD2. Trimming took 5 bases from V and 2 from J; bases not matched to a gene: 9. Looked up from germline, CDR1 is SEHNR and CDR2 is FQNEAQ (reference sequence). This CDR3 is built from 16 residues. CDR3: CASSRVSGVYTDTQYF. The CDR3 DNA sequence: TGTGCCAGCAGCCGCGTTAGCGGGGTGTACACAGATACGCAGTATTTT.

V gene TRBV6-1 combines with J gene TRBJ2-7; D gene unclear. This CDR3 is built from 10 residues. The V gene's germline CDR1 is MNHNS and CDR2 SASEGT. Trimming stripped 6 bases from V and 4 bases from J, with 4 bases between. The CDR3 loop is CASRYYEQYF. DNA of the CDR3: TGTGCCAGCAGATATTACGAGCAGTACTTC.

J is TRBJ1-5 and V is TRBV28; TRBD1 is a possible D gene (6 bases). V was trimmed by 2 bases and J by 9 bases, leaving 20 bases between them. This CDR3 is 16 amino acids long. CDR1 is MDHEN and CDR2 is SYDVKM in the germline V gene. The CDR3 DNA sequence: TGTGCCAGCAGTTTAGACCCTGGACAGCGAATTGCGCCCCAGCATTTT. This encodes CASSLDPGQRIAPQHF.

The chain recombines TRBV6-1 with TRBJ2-3; 8 nucleotides line up with TRBD2. There are 15 residues in the CDR3. From germline, CDR1 is MNHNS and CDR2 SASEGT. The trim removed 4 bases at V and 7 bases at J, leaving 10 bases unmatched. As DNA, the CDR3 is TGTGCCAGCAGTGGGTCGGGGGGGATCGCAAATACGCAGTATTTT. Residues: CASSGSGGIANTQYF.

The chain has TRBV15 and TRBJ2-2, with 9 bases fitting TRBD2. Germline CDR1 and CDR2: LNHNV and YYDKDF (reference sequence). CDR3 length: 16 amino acids. Unmatched junction bases numbered 8, after V lost 5 bases and J lost 4 bases. As DNA, the CDR3 is TGTGCCACCAGCCGTGCGGGGGGGCGGGGCACCGGGGAGCTGTTTTTT. Residues: CATSRAGGRGTGELFF.

This clone is a singleton in its sample. The chain couples TRBV5-4 to TRBJ2-3; D is perhaps TRBD2 (6 bases). The CDR3 is made up of 16 amino acids. Germline loops: CDR1 SGHNT, CDR2 YYREEE (reference sequence). The V and J ends lost 0 bases and 7 bases respectively, with 18 bases between them. The CDR3 nucleotides read TGTGCCAGCAGCTTGGGCGGGGACCCGGGGGAGAATACGCAGTATTTT. It yields the protein CASSLGGDPGENTQYF.

The genes are TRBV27 and TRBJ2-1; unclear D gene. Germline V lookup: CDR1 MNHEY, CDR2 SMNVEV (reference sequence). This CDR3 is 12 amino acids long. The V and J ends lost 6 bases and 3 bases respectively, with 6 bases between them. In DNA, the CDR3 is TGTGCCAGCAGAACAGACTACAATGAGCAGTTCTTC. Its protein product is CASRTDYNEQFF.

V and J are TRBV27 and TRBJ1-1; D may be TRBD1 (6 bases). Germline values: CDR1 MNHEY, CDR2 SMNVEV (reference sequence). The CDR3 is made up of 13 amino acids. Trimming took 7 bases from V and 5 from J, leaving 14 bases between them. The CDR3 nucleotides are TGTGCCAGCACCAGGGGCCCGGGGACTGAAGCTTTCTTT. Its translation: CASTRGPGTEAFF.

V and J are TRBV19 and TRBJ1-1, with TRBD1 as a possible D gene (6 bases). The length of the CDR3 is 13 residues. V shed 3 bases and J shed 3 bases, with 8 bases lying between them. CDR1 is LNHDA and CDR2 is SQIVND in the germline V gene (reference sequence). CDR3 DNA sequence: TGTGCCAGTAGTATGCCAGGGGACACTGAAGCTTTCTTT. Translating gives CASSMPGDTEAFF.

This chain links TRBV9 with TRBJ2-3, with D possibly TRBD2 on 6 matching bases. The length of the CDR3 is 16 residues. CDR1 SGDLS and CDR2 YYNGEE come from the germline V gene. The V gene lost 0 bases and the J gene lost 3 bases, with 14 bases spanning the gap. CDR3 in amino acids: CASSVDPTEGTDTQYF. CDR3 sequence (DNA): TGTGCCAGCAGCGTAGACCCCACGGAGGGGACAGATACGCAGTATTTT.

The chain employs TRBV15 and TRBJ1-2; TRBD1 aligns across 8 bases. After removal of 0 bases from V and 5 bases from J, the junction contained 2 bases not matched to a gene. The CDR3 has 14 residues. CDR1 and CDR2 (germline): LNHNV, YYDKDF (reference sequence). The CDR3 nucleotides read TGTGCCACCAGCAGAGATCGGACAGGGTATGGCTACACCTTC. Amino acids: CATSRDRTGYGYTF.

The rearrangement joins TRBV29-1 to TRBJ2-6; weak D call: TRBD2 (6 bases). The CDR3 covers 18 residues. Germline V lookup: CDR1 SQVTM, CDR2 ANQGSEA. V shed 0 bases and J shed 0 bases, with 15 bases lying between them. CDR3 DNA: TGCAGCGTTGAAGATCGGCGGGATGCTAGCTCTGGGGCCAACGTCCTGACTTTC. Amino acids: CSVEDRRDASSGANVLTF.

The V gene is TRBV7-2, the J gene TRBJ2-2; no reliable D call. Trimming cost V 7 bases and J 6 bases, with 9 bases left between them. CDR1 is SGHTA and CDR2 is FQGNSA in the germline V gene. This CDR3 region has 12 residues. CDR3 sequence reads: CASTSLPGELFF. DNA for the CDR3: TGTGCCAGCACCTCCCTCCCCGGGGAGCTGTTTTTT.

This chain connects TRBV11-3 to TRBJ1-1; D gene unclear. Germline loops: CDR1 SGHNT, CDR2 YENEEA. Trimming shortened V by 0 bases and J by 0 bases, and 2 bases separated the two germline ends. The CDR3 covers 13 residues. The CDR3 DNA reads as TGTGCCAGCAGCTTAGACGTGAACACTGAAGCTTTCTTT. This encodes CASSLDVNTEAFF.

The chain carries TRBV30 and TRBJ2-3; D unresolved. Germline V lookup: CDR1 GTSNPN, CDR2 SVGIG (reference sequence). Trimming took 0 bases from V and 1 from J, leaving 5 bases between them. The CDR3 sequence is 13 residues long. The CDR3 DNA follows: TGTGCCTGGAGTGTACAGCGCACAGATACGCAGTATTTT. Its translation is CAWSVQRTDTQYF.

V and J are TRBV4-3 and TRBJ2-3, with a tentative D call TRBD1 (5 bases). The CDR3 is 16 residues long. CDR1 and CDR2 (germline): LGHNA, YSLEER. V gave up 0 bases and J gave up 4 bases, with 14 bases separating them. The CDR3 reads CASSQDIGARSDTQYF. The CDR3 DNA follows: TGCGCCAGCAGCCAAGATATTGGGGCAAGGTCAGATACGCAGTATTTT.

The CDR3 DNA follows: TGTGCCAGCAGCCTAGGGTTCCAGGACTATGGCTACACCTTC. It specifies CASSLGFQDYGYTF. The gene calls are TRBV7-9 and TRBJ1-2; D ambiguous. Trimming took off 5 bases at V and 3 bases at J, with 13 bases between the two ends. This CDR3 comprises 14 residues. CDR1 SEHNR and CDR2 FQNEAQ come from the germline V gene (reference sequence). Based on the CDR3 plus reference TRBV7-9 and TRBJ1-2, the full variable domain is DTGVSQNPRHKITKRGQNVTFRCDPISEHNRLYWYRQTLGQGPEFLTYFQNEAQLEKSRLLSDRFSAERPKGSFSTLEIQRTEQGDSAMYLCASSLGFQDYGYTFGSGTRLTVV.

V usage is TRBV4-3 and J usage is TRBJ2-7; 10 nucleotides line up with TRBD2. CDR1 and CDR2 (germline): LGHNA, YSLEER. The CDR3 consists of 16 residues. Losses at the gene ends were 0 bases for V and 4 bases for J; bases not matched to a gene: 6. The chain's CDR3 is CASSQDLSGGSYEQYF. The CDR3 DNA sequence: TGCGCCAGCAGCCAAGATCTTAGCGGGGGGTCTTACGAGCAGTACTTC.

The chain uses TRBV10-3 and TRBJ1-2, with TRBD1 matching 7 bases. Germline CDR1 and CDR2: ENHRY and SYGVKD. The junction had 5 bases not matched to a gene; V was cut back by 8 bases and J by 8 bases. The CDR3 spans 11 residues. Here the CDR3 DNA reads TGTGCCATCCGACAGGGCGAAGGCTACACCTTC. The encoded protein is CAIRQGEGYTF.

This clone is a singleton in its sample. The CDR3 bases are TGTGCCATCAGTGACCCGGACAGTAATTCACCCCTCCACTTT. Its protein is CAISDPDSNSPLHF. This sequence joins TRBV10-3 and TRBJ1-6; maybe TRBD1 (6 bases). Trimming left V 3 bases short and J 6 bases short, with 9 bases between. This CDR3 has 14 residues. The germline V gene encodes CDR1 ENHRY and CDR2 SYGVKD.